A selection of T cell receptor beta chains follows, all from one sample in a study of T cell responses to AZD1222 COVID-19 vaccine. Repertoires were generated with immunoSEQ multiplex PCR, while TCRdb's copy carries only in-frame clones and drops some. The repertoire holds 100,000 to 150,000 clones, with 84% as singletons. This material consisted of peripheral blood, taken 28 days after the second AZD1222 dose. The source is an adult who received the AZD1222 COVID-19 vaccine. Each CDR3 is given with its conserved first and last residue. The D gene is left open where the match is weak. Clone size appears in some rows only: once, few, many, or a class for an expanded clone.

abundance: .
d_gene: .
v_gene: TRBV9
j_gene: TRBJ1-2
CDR3nt: TGTGCCAGCAGCGTAGATGGGAACTATGGCTACACCTTC
CDR3aa: CASSVDGNYGYTF

abundance: .
d_gene: .
v_gene: TRBV7-9
j_gene: TRBJ2-7
CDR3nt: TGTGCCAGCAGCTTACGTTTAGAATCCTACGAGCAGTACTTC
CDR3aa: CASSLRLESYEQYF

abundance: .
d_gene: TRBD1
v_gene: TRBV30
j_gene: TRBJ1-6
CDR3nt: TGTGCCTGGAGCGGGACAGGGCGGCATTCACCCCTCCACTTT
CDR3aa: CAWSGTGRHSPLHF

abundance: .
d_gene: .
v_gene: TRBV11-3
j_gene: TRBJ1-1
CDR3nt: TGTGCCAGCAGCTTCGGATCAAACACTGAAGCTTTCTTT
CDR3aa: CASSFGSNTEAFF

abundance: .
d_gene: .
v_gene: TRBV4-2
j_gene: TRBJ1-2
CDR3nt: TGTGCCAGCAGCTCAGGGGAAGGTGGCTACACCTTC
CDR3aa: CASSSGEGGYTF

abundance: .
d_gene: .
v_gene: TRBV6-5
j_gene: TRBJ1-2
CDR3nt: TGTGCCAGCAGGCCGTACGCTAACTATGGCTACACCTTC
CDR3aa: CASRPYANYGYTF

abundance: few
d_gene: TRBD1
v_gene: TRBV14
j_gene: TRBJ2-7
CDR3nt: TGTGCCAGCAGACGCTCCGGGACAGGGAAGTCCTACGAGCAGTACTTC
CDR3aa: CASRRSGTGKSYEQYF

abundance: .
d_gene: .
v_gene: TRBV7-8
j_gene: TRBJ1-5
CDR3nt: TGTGCCAGCAGCGGAAGGAGGGGCAGGGTCAGCAATCAGCCCCAGCATTTT
CDR3aa: CASSGRRGRVSNQPQHF

abundance: .
d_gene: .
v_gene: TRBV28
j_gene: TRBJ1-2
CDR3nt: TGTGCCAGCAGCCTAACTACCAGGACCCTTGGGGGCTACACCTTC
CDR3aa: CASSLTTRTLGGYTF

abundance: .
d_gene: .
v_gene: TRBV2
j_gene: TRBJ1-3
CDR3nt: TGTGCCAGCGCTAGAGGAGAGGGGAACACCATATATTTT
CDR3aa: CASARGEGNTIYF

abundance: .
d_gene: .
v_gene: TRBV28
j_gene: TRBJ1-4
CDR3nt: TGTGCCAGCAGTTTCCTTTTTCTCCGGACACCCTCGAATGAAAAACTGTTTTTT
CDR3aa: CASSFLFLRTPSNEKLFF

abundance: .
d_gene: TRBD1
v_gene: TRBV15
j_gene: TRBJ1-2
CDR3nt: TGTGTCACCGGGCAAGGGGGCGCCTATGGCTACACCTTC
CDR3aa: CVTGQGGAYGYTF

abundance: .
d_gene: TRBD1
v_gene: TRBV14
j_gene: TRBJ2-3
CDR3nt: TGTGCCAGCAGCCAGCGCGGGACAGGTACAGATACGCAGTATTTT
CDR3aa: CASSQRGTGTDTQYF

abundance: once
d_gene: .
v_gene: TRBV19
j_gene: TRBJ2-7
CDR3nt: TGTGCCAGTAGTGCAAGACCCCAGGACAACCTGTACGAGCAGTACTTC
CDR3aa: CASSARPQDNLYEQYF

abundance: once
d_gene: .
v_gene: TRBV10-2
j_gene: TRBJ1-5
CDR3nt: TGCGCCAGCAGTACGGACAGCCCCAATCAGCCCCAGCATTTT
CDR3aa: CASSTDSPNQPQHF

abundance: .
d_gene: .
v_gene: TRBV27
j_gene: TRBJ2-7
CDR3nt: TGTGCCAGCAGTGCCCGTTCTACAGGGTCGTCGTCAACTACGGACGAGCAGTACTTC
CDR3aa: CASSARSTGSSSTTDEQYF

abundance: .
d_gene: .
v_gene: TRBV10-3
j_gene: TRBJ1-2
CDR3nt: TGTGCCATCAGTGGGACAGCCCAGACAGATGGCTACACCTTC
CDR3aa: CAISGTAQTDGYTF

abundance: .
d_gene: .
v_gene: TRBV5-1
j_gene: TRBJ2-3
CDR3nt: TGCGCCAGCAGCTTGTGGGGTCAGGCAGCAGATACGCAGTATTTT
CDR3aa: CASSLWGQAADTQYF

abundance: .
d_gene: TRBD1
v_gene: TRBV6-6
j_gene: TRBJ1-6
CDR3nt: TGTGCCAGCAAGAGCAGGGGGCAGGATTCACCCCTCCACTTT
CDR3aa: CASKSRGQDSPLHF

abundance: .
d_gene: .
v_gene: TRBV10-2
j_gene: TRBJ2-3
CDR3nt: TGCGCCAGCAGTGTAGATGGCCGTACCACAGATACGCAGTATTTT
CDR3aa: CASSVDGRTTDTQYF

abundance: .
d_gene: TRBD1
v_gene: TRBV11-2
j_gene: TRBJ1-5
CDR3nt: TGTGCCAGCAGCCGACAGGGAAGCAATCAGCCCCAGCATTTT
CDR3aa: CASSRQGSNQPQHF

abundance: .
d_gene: .
v_gene: TRBV13
j_gene: TRBJ1-5
CDR3nt: TGTGCCAGCAGCTTAGGCGTAGGGCGGAATCAGCCCCAGCATTTT
CDR3aa: CASSLGVGRNQPQHF

abundance: .
d_gene: .
v_gene: TRBV28
j_gene: TRBJ2-7
CDR3nt: TGTGCCAGCAGAAGCAGGAGATACGAGCAGTACTTC
CDR3aa: CASRSRRYEQYF

abundance: .
d_gene: .
v_gene: TRBV10-1
j_gene: TRBJ2-5
CDR3nt: TGCGCCAGCAGTGAATCGGGGAGAGAGACCCAGTACTTC
CDR3aa: CASSESGRETQYF

abundance: .
d_gene: .
v_gene: TRBV4-3
j_gene: TRBJ1-2
CDR3nt: TGCGCCAGCAGCCAAATAGGCGAGAGCCGTGGCTACACCTTC
CDR3aa: CASSQIGESRGYTF

abundance: .
d_gene: .
v_gene: TRBV9
j_gene: TRBJ2-3
CDR3nt: TGTGCCAGCAGCGGAAGGGACAAACCCACAGATACGCAGTATTTT
CDR3aa: CASSGRDKPTDTQYF

abundance: .
d_gene: TRBD1
v_gene: TRBV11-2
j_gene: TRBJ2-7
CDR3nt: TGTGCCAGCACCAGGACAGGGACCTACGAGCAGTACTTC
CDR3aa: CASTRTGTYEQYF

abundance: .
d_gene: TRBD2
v_gene: TRBV7-2
j_gene: TRBJ2-2
CDR3nt: TGTGCCAGCAGCCCTCAGCGGGGGGGCGACACCGGGGAGCTGTTTTTT
CDR3aa: CASSPQRGGDTGELFF

abundance: .
d_gene: .
v_gene: TRBV5-1
j_gene: TRBJ2-1
CDR3nt: TGCGCCAGCAGCTTGAATGCGGATAATGAGCAGTTCTTC
CDR3aa: CASSLNADNEQFF

abundance: once
d_gene: TRBD1
v_gene: TRBV27
j_gene: TRBJ1-1
CDR3nt: TGTGCCAGCAGTCAAAGGGTGACAGGGATAGGAAGCACTGAAGCTTTCTTT
CDR3aa: CASSQRVTGIGSTEAFF

abundance: once
d_gene: .
v_gene: TRBV5-4
j_gene: TRBJ1-4
CDR3nt: TGTGCCAGCAGCAAGGGAGGGAATGAAAAACTGTTTTTT
CDR3aa: CASSKGGNEKLFF

abundance: once
d_gene: TRBD1
v_gene: TRBV7-2
j_gene: TRBJ1-2
CDR3nt: TGTGCCAGCAGCTTCCCGGGGGCAGGGGGAAGGGAAGGCTACACCTTC
CDR3aa: CASSFPGAGGREGYTF

abundance: once
d_gene: TRBD1
v_gene: TRBV5-8
j_gene: TRBJ1-4
CDR3nt: TGTGCCAGCAGCTTGGTGGGACAGGGGGCCACTAATGAAAAACTGTTTTTT
CDR3aa: CASSLVGQGATNEKLFF

abundance: .
d_gene: .
v_gene: TRBV28
j_gene: TRBJ1-1
CDR3nt: TGTGCCAGCAGTCCGGGGGAACAGCCCACTGAAGCTTTCTTT
CDR3aa: CASSPGEQPTEAFF

abundance: .
d_gene: .
v_gene: TRBV11-2
j_gene: TRBJ2-7
CDR3nt: TGTGCCAGCAGCTTAGCTTTCATGAGCGAGCAGTACTTC
CDR3aa: CASSLAFMSEQYF